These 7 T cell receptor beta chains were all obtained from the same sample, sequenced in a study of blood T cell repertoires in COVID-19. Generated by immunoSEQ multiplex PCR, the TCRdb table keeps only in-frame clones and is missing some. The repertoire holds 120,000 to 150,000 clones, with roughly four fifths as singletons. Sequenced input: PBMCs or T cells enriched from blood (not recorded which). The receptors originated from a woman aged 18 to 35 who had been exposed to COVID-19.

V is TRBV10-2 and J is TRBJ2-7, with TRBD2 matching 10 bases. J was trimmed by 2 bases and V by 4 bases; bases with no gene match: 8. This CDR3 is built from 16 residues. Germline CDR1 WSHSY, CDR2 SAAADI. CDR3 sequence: CASSVKAGGLTYEQYF. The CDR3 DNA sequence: TGCGCCAGCAGTGTAAAAGCGGGAGGGTTAACCTACGAGCAGTACTTC.

The CDR3 coding sequence is TGTGCCAGCACGTGGGGGGAAAACACTGAAGCTTTCTTT. It codes for CASTWGENTEAFF. The rearrangement links TRBV7-9 to TRBJ1-1, with D possibly matching TRBD1 (5 bases). Germline CDR1 and CDR2: SEHNR and FQNEAQ (reference sequence). The V end lost 7 bases, the J end lost 2 bases, and 11 bases lay between the germline ends. The CDR3 loop spans 13 amino acids.

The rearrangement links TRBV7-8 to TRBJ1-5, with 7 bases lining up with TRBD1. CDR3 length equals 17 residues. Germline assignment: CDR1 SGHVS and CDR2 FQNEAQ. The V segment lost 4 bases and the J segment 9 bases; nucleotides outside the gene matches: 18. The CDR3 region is CASSSSGIGQDHRPQHF. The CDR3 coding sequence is TGTGCCAGCAGCTCGTCGGGGATAGGACAGGACCATAGGCCCCAGCATTTT.

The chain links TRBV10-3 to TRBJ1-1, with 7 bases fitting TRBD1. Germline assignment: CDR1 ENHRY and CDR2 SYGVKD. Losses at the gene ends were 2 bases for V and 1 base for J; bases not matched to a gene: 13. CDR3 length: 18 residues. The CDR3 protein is CAISEIYLWGQRNTEAFF. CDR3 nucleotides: TGTGCCATCAGTGAGATCTATTTATGGGGACAGAGGAACACTGAAGCTTTCTTT.

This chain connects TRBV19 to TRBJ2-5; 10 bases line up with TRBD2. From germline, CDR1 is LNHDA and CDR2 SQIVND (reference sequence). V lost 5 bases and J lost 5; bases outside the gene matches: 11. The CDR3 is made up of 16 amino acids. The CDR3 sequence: CASSGEAGGPRETQYF. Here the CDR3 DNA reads TGTGCCAGTAGTGGGGAAGCGGGAGGGCCGCGGGAGACCCAGTACTTC.

CDR3 protein: CASSPLELGNTIYF. The CDR3 DNA is TGTGCCAGCAGCCCCCTTGAGCTTGGAAACACCATATATTTT. The chain joins TRBV28 to TRBJ1-3; D gene uncertain. Trimming took 6 bases from V and 3 from J, leaving 12 bases between them. This CDR3 comprises 14 residues. Germline CDR1 and CDR2: MDHEN and SYDVKM.

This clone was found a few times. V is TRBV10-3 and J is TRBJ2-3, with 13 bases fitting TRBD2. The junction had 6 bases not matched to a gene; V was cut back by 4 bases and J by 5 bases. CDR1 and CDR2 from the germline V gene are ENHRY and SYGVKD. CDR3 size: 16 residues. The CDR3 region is CAISGTSGSRQDTQYF. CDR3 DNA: TGTGCCATCAGTGGGACTAGCGGGAGTAGGCAAGATACGCAGTATTTT.